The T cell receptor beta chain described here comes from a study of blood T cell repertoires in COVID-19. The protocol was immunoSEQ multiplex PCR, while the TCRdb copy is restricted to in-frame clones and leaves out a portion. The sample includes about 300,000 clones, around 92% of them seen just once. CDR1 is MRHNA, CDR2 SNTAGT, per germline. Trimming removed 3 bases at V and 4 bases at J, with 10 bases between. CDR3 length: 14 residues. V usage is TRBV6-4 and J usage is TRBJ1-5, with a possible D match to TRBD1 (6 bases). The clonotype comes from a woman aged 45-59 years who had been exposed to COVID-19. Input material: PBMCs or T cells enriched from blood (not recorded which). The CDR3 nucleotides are TGTGCCAGCAGTGAGTTCCAGGGGAATCAGCCCCAGCATTTT. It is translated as CASSEFQGNQPQHF.